These 16 T cell receptor beta chains came from one sample sequenced in a study of graft-versus-host responses after intestinal transplantation. Data came from immunoSEQ multiplex PCR; TCRdb stores just in-frame clones and leaves some out. The table has about 20,000 clones, 86% seen once. The sample in question was PBMCs, obtained 220 to 240 days after intestinal transplant. The source of these receptors is a human patient who received an intestinal transplant, so some T cells may come from the graft donor.

Points on this clone: The same CDR3 can be traced to other DNA sequences in this sample. The chain combines TRBV7-9 with TRBJ2-2; TRBD1 matches 10 bases. The CDR3 runs to 19 residues. Germline V CDR1 and CDR2: SEHNR, FQNEAQ (reference sequence). The V segment lost 7 bases and the J segment 3 bases; nucleotides outside the gene matches: 17. The CDR3 DNA reads TGTGCCAGCACCGAACCGGGACAGGGGAGGGCGGTGGACACCGGGGAGCTGTTTTTT. Its translation: CASTEPGQGRAVDTGELFF.

For the CDR3, the DNA is TGTGCCAGCAGCGGGGAACAGCTGCAAGAGACCCAGTACTTC. Translating it yields CASSGEQLQETQYF. The chain carries TRBV5-4 and TRBJ2-5; no reliable D call. Per germline, CDR1 SGHNT and CDR2 YYREEE (reference sequence). The CDR3 sequence is 14 residues long. Trimming pared 4 bases from V and 2 bases from J, leaving 12 bases between.

This sequence joins TRBV7-6 and TRBJ2-2; tentative D call: TRBD1 (6 bases). Trimming shortened V by 2 bases and J by 6 bases, and 10 bases separated the two germline ends. Germline loops: CDR1 SGHVS, CDR2 FNYEAQ. The CDR3 sequence is 14 residues long. DNA of the CDR3: TGTGCCAGCAGCTTAAGCGAGGGGGCCGGGGAGCTGTTTTTT. Its protein product is CASSLSEGAGELFF.

A remark on this clone: This specimen includes other DNA sequences encoding the same CDR3. The rearrangement joins TRBV10-3 to TRBJ2-3, with D possibly matching TRBD2 (5 bases). The CDR3 is made up of 16 amino acids. Germline V CDR1 and CDR2: ENHRY, SYGVKD. V was pared by 1 base and J by 0 bases, with 11 bases between. CDR3 sequence (DNA): TGTGCCATCAGTGAGTTTGGTCGGGGAAGCACAGATACGCAGTATTTT. Protein: CAISEFGRGSTDTQYF.

The rearrangement links TRBV30 to TRBJ1-1; D uncertain. The germline V and J ends were trimmed by 0 bases and 6 bases, with 8 bases remaining between them. The CDR3 has 12 amino acids. Germline CDR1 is GTSNPN and CDR2 is SVGIG (reference sequence). CDR3 coding DNA: TGTGCCTGGAGTGTAGGAGGCCCTGAAGCTTTCTTT. Its protein product is CAWSVGGPEAFF.

This chain connects TRBV9 to TRBJ2-3; 10 nucleotides match TRBD2. Germline loops: CDR1 SGDLS, CDR2 YYNGEE. This CDR3 has 17 residues. V gave up 4 bases and J gave up 4 bases; unmatched junction bases: 12. The CDR3: CASSPWGERGGSDTQYF. The CDR3 DNA reads as TGTGCCAGCAGCCCCTGGGGGGAGCGGGGGGGATCAGATACGCAGTATTTT.

The genes are TRBV27 and TRBJ1-5, with D hard to call. This CDR3 spans 12 amino acids. CDR1 is MNHEY, CDR2 SMNVEV, per germline (reference sequence). Between the trimmed V and J ends, which lost 8 bases and 2 bases, there was a span of 7 bases. CDR3 bases: TGTGCCAGCCGTGCCGGCAATCAGCCCCAGCATTTT. Translation: CASRAGNQPQHF.

The rearrangement joins TRBV27 to TRBJ2-3, with D tentatively TRBD2 (6 bases). The CDR3 runs to 14 residues. V lost 0 bases, J lost 5 bases, and 9 bases lay in between. From germline, CDR1 is MNHEY and CDR2 SMNVEV (reference sequence). CDR3 region: CASSLSPGVDTQYF. The CDR3 DNA reads as TGTGCCAGCAGTTTATCGCCGGGGGTAGATACGCAGTATTTT.

The chain recombines TRBV5-6 with TRBJ2-5, with 11 positions matching TRBD2. The end of the DNA fits TRBJ2-7 better, so the J call may be wrong. Germline CDR1 SGHDT, CDR2 YYEEEE. The CDR3 totals 14 residues. CDR3 region: CASSDSGGVNEQYF. Here the CDR3 DNA reads TGTGCCAGCAGTGATAGCGGGGGGGTGAACGAGCAGTACTTC.

This sequence joins TRBV7-8 and TRBJ2-5; D is undetermined. Germline V CDR1 and CDR2: SGHVS, FQNEAQ. This CDR3 spans 12 amino acids. V was trimmed by 5 bases and J by 4 bases, leaving 8 bases between them. The CDR3 DNA sequence: TGTGCCAGCAGCCCCACCCTAGAGACCCAGTACTTC. It specifies CASSPTLETQYF.

This chain connects TRBV10-2 to TRBJ1-2; possibly TRBD1 for D (5 bases). The CDR3 has 13 residues. Germline CDR1 and CDR2: WSHSY and SAAADI. Trimming removed 5 bases from V and 2 bases from J, with 9 bases in between. This chain's CDR3 is CASSSQGNYGYTF. CDR3 in DNA: TGCGCCAGCAGTTCGCAGGGAAACTATGGCTACACCTTC.

The V call is TRBV4-1, the J call TRBJ2-7; D gene ambiguous. With 5 bases removed from V and 3 bases from J, the gap between germline ends came to 11 bases. The CDR3 consists of 13 residues. Germline V gene data show CDR1 as MGHRA and CDR2 as YSYEKL. The CDR3 sequence is CASSGAGYYEQYF. CDR3 DNA: TGCGCCAGCAGCGGAGCCGGCTACTACGAGCAGTACTTC.

V and J are TRBV11-2 and TRBJ2-2; D is ambiguous. V was cut by 7 bases and J by 1 base, with 19 bases left in between. Germline V gene sequence: CDR1 SGHAT, CDR2 FQNNGV. The CDR3 is 17 residues long. DNA of the CDR3: TGTGCCAGCACCCACCCATCTCCGGACGTGAACACCGGGGAGCTGTTTTTT. Translated: CASTHPSPDVNTGELFF.

The V gene is TRBV6-6, the J gene TRBJ1-4, with D possibly being TRBD1 (6 bases). The CDR3 is 13 residues long. The germline V and J ends were trimmed by 6 bases and 5 bases, with 10 bases remaining between them. CDR1 MNHNY and CDR2 SVGAGI come from the germline V gene (reference sequence). The CDR3 is CASSTTGNEKLFF. The CDR3 region has the DNA TGTGCCAGCAGCACAACAGGGAATGAAAAACTGTTTTTT.

This chain joins TRBV7-8 and TRBJ2-7; D uncertain. V lost 0 bases and J lost 1, with 7 bases in between. CDR3 length: 14 amino acids. The germline CDR1 and CDR2 sequences are SGHVS and FQNEAQ. The CDR3 region is CASSLAPLSYEQYF. As DNA, the CDR3 is TGTGCCAGCAGCTTAGCGCCCCTTTCCTACGAGCAGTACTTC.

The CDR3 DNA is TGCGCCAGCAGTCAGGACAGGGCAGTGAATTCACCCCTCCACTTT. Amino acids: CASSQDRAVNSPLHF. The chain has TRBV5-1 and TRBJ1-6, with TRBD1 matching over 8 bases. CDR1 is SGHRS and CDR2 is YFSETQ in the germline V gene. CDR3 length: 15 residues. The trim removed 5 bases at V and 7 bases at J, leaving 8 bases unmatched.